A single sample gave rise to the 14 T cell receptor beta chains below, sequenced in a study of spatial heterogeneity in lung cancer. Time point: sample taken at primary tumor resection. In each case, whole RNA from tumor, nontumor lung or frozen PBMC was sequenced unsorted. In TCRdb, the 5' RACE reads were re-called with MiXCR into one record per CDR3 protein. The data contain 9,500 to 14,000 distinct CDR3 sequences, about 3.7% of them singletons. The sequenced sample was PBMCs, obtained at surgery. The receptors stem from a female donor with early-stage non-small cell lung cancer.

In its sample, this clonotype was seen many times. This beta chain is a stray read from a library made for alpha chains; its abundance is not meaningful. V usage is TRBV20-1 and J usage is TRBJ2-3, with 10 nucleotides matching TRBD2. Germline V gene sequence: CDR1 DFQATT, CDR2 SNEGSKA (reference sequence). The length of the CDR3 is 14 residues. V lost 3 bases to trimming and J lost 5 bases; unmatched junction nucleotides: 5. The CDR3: CSASPSGSRDTQYF. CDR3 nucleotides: TGCAGTGCTAGTCCTAGCGGGAGTAGAGATACGCAGTATTTT.

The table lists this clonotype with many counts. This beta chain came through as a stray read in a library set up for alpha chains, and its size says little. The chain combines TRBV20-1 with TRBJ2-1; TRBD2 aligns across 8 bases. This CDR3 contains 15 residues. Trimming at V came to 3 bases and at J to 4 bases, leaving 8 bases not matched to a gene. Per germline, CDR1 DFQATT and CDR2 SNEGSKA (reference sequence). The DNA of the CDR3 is TGCAGTGCTAGGAAAAGCGGGGGTAGATACAATGAGCAGTTCTTC. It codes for CSARKSGGRYNEQFF.

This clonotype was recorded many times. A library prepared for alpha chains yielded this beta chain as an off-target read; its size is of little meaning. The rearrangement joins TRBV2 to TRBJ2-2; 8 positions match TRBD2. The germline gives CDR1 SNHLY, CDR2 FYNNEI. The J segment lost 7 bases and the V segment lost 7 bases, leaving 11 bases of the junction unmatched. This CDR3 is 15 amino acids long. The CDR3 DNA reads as TGTGCCAGCACCCCAGGGACTAGTTGGATCGGGGAGCTGTTTTTT. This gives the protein CASTPGTSWIGELFF.

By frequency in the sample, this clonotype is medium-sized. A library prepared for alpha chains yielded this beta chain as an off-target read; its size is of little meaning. CDR3 sequence reads: CASSEGGAGGYNEQFF. In nucleotides, the CDR3 is TGTGCCAGCAGTGAAGGAGGAGCGGGGGGCTACAATGAGCAGTTCTTC. The genes are TRBV2 and TRBJ2-1; TRBD2 matches 9 bases. Germline V CDR1 and CDR2: SNHLY, FYNNEI. This CDR3 is built from 16 residues. Trimming took 1 base from V and 3 from J; bases not matched to a gene: 4.

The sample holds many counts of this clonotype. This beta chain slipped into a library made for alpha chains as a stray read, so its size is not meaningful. CDR3 protein: CASSRINTGELFF. CDR3 nucleotide sequence: TGTGCCAGCAGCCGAATTAACACCGGGGAGCTGTTTTTT. V gene TRBV7-2 combines with J gene TRBJ2-2; no clear D. CDR1 and CDR2 (germline): SGHTA, FQGNSA. V was trimmed by 5 bases and J by 2 bases, leaving 6 bases between them. CDR3 length: 13 residues.

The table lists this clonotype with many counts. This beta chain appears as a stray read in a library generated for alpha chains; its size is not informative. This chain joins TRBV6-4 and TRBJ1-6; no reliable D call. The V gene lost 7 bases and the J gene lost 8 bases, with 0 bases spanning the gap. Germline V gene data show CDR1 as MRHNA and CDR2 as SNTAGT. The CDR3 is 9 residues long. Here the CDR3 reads CASNSPLHF. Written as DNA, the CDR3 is TGTGCCAGCAATTCACCCCTCCACTTT.

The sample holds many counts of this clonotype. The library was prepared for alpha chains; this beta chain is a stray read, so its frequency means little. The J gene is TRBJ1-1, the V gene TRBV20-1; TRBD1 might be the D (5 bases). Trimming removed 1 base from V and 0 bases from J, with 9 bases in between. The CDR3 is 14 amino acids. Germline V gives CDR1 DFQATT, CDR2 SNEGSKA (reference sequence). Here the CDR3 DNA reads TGCAGTGCTAGAGTAGGGACGGTGAACACTGAAGCTTTCTTT. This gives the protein CSARVGTVNTEAFF.

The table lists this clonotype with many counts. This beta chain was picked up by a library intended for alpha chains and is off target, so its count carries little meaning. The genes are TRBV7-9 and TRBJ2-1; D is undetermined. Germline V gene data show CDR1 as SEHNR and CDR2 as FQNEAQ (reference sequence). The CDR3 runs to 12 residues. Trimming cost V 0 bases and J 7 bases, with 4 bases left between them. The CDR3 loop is CASSLAENEQFF. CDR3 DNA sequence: TGTGCCAGCAGCTTAGCGGAGAATGAGCAGTTCTTC.

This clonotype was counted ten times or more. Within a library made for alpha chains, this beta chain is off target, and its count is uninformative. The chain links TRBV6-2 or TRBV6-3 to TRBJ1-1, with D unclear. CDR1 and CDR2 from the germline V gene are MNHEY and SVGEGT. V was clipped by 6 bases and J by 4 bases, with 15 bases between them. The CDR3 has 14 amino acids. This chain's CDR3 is CASSLTGGGTEAFF. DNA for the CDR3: TGTGCCAGCAGCCTGACTGGAGGAGGCACTGAAGCTTTCTTT.

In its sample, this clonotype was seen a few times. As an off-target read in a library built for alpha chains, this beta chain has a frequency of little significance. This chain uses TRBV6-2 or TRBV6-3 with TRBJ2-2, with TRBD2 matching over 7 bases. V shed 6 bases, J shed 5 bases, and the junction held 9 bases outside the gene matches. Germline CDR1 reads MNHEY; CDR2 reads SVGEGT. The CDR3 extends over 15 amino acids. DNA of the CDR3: TGTGCCAGCAGGGCAAGCGGGAAGTGGACCGGGGAGCTGTTTTTT. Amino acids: CASRASGKWTGELFF.

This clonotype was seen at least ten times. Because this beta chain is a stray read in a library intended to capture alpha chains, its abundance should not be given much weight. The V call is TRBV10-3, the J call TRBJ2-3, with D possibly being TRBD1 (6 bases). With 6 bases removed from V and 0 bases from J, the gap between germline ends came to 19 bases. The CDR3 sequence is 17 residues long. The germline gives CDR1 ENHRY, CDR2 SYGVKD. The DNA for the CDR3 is TGTGCCATCAGCCAAAGTTCAGGGGCGGCAAGCACAGATACGCAGTATTTT. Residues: CAISQSSGAASTDTQYF.

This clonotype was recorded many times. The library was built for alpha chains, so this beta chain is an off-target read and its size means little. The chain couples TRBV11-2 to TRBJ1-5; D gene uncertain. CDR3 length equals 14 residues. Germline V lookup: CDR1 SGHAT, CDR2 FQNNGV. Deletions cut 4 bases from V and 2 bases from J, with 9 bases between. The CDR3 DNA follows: TGTGCCAGCAGCTCCGGAGGAGGCAATCAGCCCCAGCATTTT. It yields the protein CASSSGGGNQPQHF. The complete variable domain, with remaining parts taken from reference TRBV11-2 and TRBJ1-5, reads EAGVAQSPRYKIIEKRQSVAFWCNPISGHATLYWYQQILGQGPKLLIQFQNNGVVDDSQLPKDRFSAERLKGVDSTLKIQPAKLEDSAVYLCASSSGGGNQPQHFGDGTRLSIL.

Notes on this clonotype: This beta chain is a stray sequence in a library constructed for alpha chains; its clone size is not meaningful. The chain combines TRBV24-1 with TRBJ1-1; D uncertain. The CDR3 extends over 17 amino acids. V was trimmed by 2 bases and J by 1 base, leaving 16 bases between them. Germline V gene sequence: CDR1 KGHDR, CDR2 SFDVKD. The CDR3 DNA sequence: TGTGCCACCAGTGATTCAAGGGCCCCCGGAAGGAACACTGAAGCTTTCTTT. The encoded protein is CATSDSRAPGRNTEAFF.

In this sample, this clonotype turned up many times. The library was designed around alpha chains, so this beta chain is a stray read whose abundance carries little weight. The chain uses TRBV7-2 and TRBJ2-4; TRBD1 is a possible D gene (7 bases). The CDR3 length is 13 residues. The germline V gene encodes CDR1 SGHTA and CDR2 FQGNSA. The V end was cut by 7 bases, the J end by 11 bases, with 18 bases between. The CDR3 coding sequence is TGTGCCAGCACCAGACAGGGTAGGGAGGTTCAGTACTTC. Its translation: CASTRQGREVQYF.